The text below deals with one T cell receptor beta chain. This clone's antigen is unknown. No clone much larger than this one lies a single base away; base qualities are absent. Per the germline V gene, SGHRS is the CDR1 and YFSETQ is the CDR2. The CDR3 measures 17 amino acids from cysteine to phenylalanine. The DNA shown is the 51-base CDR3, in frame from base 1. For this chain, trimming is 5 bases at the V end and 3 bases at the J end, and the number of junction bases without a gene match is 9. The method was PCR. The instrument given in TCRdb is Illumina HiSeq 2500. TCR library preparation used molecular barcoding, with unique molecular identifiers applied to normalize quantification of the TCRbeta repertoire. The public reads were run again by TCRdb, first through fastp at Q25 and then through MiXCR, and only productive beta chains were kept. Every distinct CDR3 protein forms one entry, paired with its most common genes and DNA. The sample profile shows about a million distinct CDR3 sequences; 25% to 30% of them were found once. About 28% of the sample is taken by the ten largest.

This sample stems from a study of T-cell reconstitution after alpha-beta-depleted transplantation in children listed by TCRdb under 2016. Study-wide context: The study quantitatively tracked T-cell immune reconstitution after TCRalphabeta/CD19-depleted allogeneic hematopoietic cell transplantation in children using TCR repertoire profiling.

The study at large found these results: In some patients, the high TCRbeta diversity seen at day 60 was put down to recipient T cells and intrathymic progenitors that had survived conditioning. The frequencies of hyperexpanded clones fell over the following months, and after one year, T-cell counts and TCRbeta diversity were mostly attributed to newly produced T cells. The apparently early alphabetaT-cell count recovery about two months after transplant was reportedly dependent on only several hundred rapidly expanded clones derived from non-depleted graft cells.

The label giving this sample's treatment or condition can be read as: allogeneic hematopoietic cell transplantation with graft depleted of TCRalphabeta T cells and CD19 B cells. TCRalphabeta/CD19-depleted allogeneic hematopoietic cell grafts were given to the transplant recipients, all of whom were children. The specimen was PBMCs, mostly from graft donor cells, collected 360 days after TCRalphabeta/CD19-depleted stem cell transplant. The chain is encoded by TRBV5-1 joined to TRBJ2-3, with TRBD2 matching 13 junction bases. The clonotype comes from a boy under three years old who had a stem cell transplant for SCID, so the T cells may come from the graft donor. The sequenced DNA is TGCGCCAGCAGACGGGGACTAGCGGGGTCCGGTACAGATACGCAGTATTTT. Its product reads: CASRRGLAGSGTDTQYF.